A selection of T cell receptor beta chains follows, all from one sample in a study of blood T cells in healthy people across ages. TCRdb redid the calling of the 5' RACE reads with MiXCR, one entry per CDR3 protein. The sample consists of fewer than 2,000,000 distinct CDR3 sequences, more than 35% of them appearing once. Material for sequencing was blood. The receptors come from a human donor in good health. CDR3s include the opening cysteine and the closing phenylalanine or tryptophan. Fields, in order: D gene, V gene, J gene, clone size, CDR3 protein, CDR3 DNA. A D gene is named only where the DNA matches it firmly. The listing skips clone size in some rows; elsewhere it reads once, few, many or a size class.

>.|TRBV7-9|TRBJ2-5|few
CASSLESLQETQYF
TGTGCCAGCAGCTTAGAAAGCCTCCAAGAGACCCAGTACTTC
>TRBD2|TRBV20-1|TRBJ2-3|.
CSASSASGSDTQYF
TGCAGTGCTAGTTCGGCTAGCGGATCAGATACGCAGTATTTT
>TRBD2|TRBV6-5|TRBJ2-3|.
CASSHRGGAPPDTQYF
TGTGCCAGCAGTCATCGCGGGGGGGCCCCGCCAGATACGCAGTATTTT
>.|TRBV29-1|TRBJ2-1|.
CSVDPSWDPAHNEQFF
TGCAGCGTTGATCCTAGTTGGGATCCGGCCCACAATGAGCAGTTCTTC
>.|TRBV11-1|TRBJ2-1|few
CASSLIPTGYSFNEQFF
TGTGCCAGCAGCTTAATCCCGACAGGCTACTCCTTCAATGAGCAGTTCTTC
>.|TRBV7-9|TRBJ1-1|few
CASSLDWTEAFF
TGTGCCAGCAGCTTAGATTGGACTGAAGCTTTCTTT
>.|TRBV12-3/TRBV12-4|TRBJ1-2|few
CASSLVSPGGYTF
TGTGCCAGCAGTTTAGTATCGCCGGGTGGCTACACCTTC
>TRBD2|TRBV9|TRBJ2-1|few
CASSVRGGLYNEQFF
TGTGCCAGCAGCGTACGGGGGGGCCTCTACAATGAGCAGTTCTTC
>.|TRBV6-5|TRBJ1-2|few
CASSYPRGGGNYGYTF
TGTGCCAGCAGTTATCCTCGAGGAGGGGGGAACTATGGCTACACCTTC
>.|TRBV6-2/TRBV6-3|TRBJ1-1|.
CASRTVSAEAFF
TGTGCCAGCAGAACCGTTTCGGCTGAAGCTTTCTTT
>.|TRBV11-3|TRBJ2-1|few
CATGRAYNEQFF
TGTGCCACCGGACGGGCCTACAATGAGCAGTTCTTC